This entry lists 7 T cell receptor beta chains sequenced from one sample in a study of molecular identifiers for immune sequencing clone quantification. TCRdb reprocessed the PCR reads with MiXCR, giving one entry per CDR3 protein. The sample records tens of thousands of distinct CDR3 sequences, about a third being singletons. Specimen: naive CD8+ T cells from blood, with Jurkat cell RNA spiked in. Subset specified: FACS-sorted CD8+CD4-CCR7+CD45RA+ naive T cells. Receptors originate from a human donor in good health. Some libraries in this study had Jurkat cell RNA spiked in.

This clonotype was counted a few times. The DNA for the CDR3 is TGCAGTGCTAGATTGACTAGCCGGCCCTACGAGCAGTACTTC. Translation: CSARLTSRPYEQYF. The chain uses TRBV20-1 and TRBJ2-7, with 7 bases lining up with TRBD2. CDR1 is DFQATT, CDR2 SNEGSKA, per germline (reference sequence). J lost 2 bases, V lost 2 bases, and 6 bases had no gene match. The CDR3 covers 14 residues.

The rearrangement uses TRBV27 and TRBJ2-1, with D unresolved. The germline V gene encodes CDR1 MNHEY and CDR2 SMNVEV (reference sequence). V was pared by 1 base and J by 0 bases, with 10 bases between. The CDR3 runs to 16 residues. This chain's CDR3 is CASSLFVLSSYNEQFF. The CDR3 nucleotides are TGTGCCAGCAGTTTATTCGTTCTCAGCTCCTACAATGAGCAGTTCTTC.

This chain joins TRBV6-5 and TRBJ2-6; 7 positions agree with TRBD1. Per germline, CDR1 MNHEY and CDR2 SVGAGI. The CDR3 extends over 14 amino acids. V was clipped by 7 bases and J by 2 bases; unmatched bases: 2. Here the CDR3 reads CASKQGPGANVLTF. The CDR3 DNA reads TGTGCCAGCAAACAGGGGCCTGGGGCCAACGTCCTGACTTTC.

This clonotype was seen only a few times. This chain connects TRBV20-1 to TRBJ2-2, with D possibly matching TRBD2 (6 bases). This CDR3 contains 13 residues. Per germline, CDR1 DFQATT and CDR2 SNEGSKA (reference sequence). Trimming pared 6 bases from V and 2 bases from J, leaving 10 bases between. The CDR3 sequence is CSARDLNTGELFF. CDR3 nucleotide sequence: TGCAGTGCGCGGGACCTTAACACCGGGGAGCTGTTTTTT.

The chain uses TRBV27 and TRBJ1-6; 7 bases map to TRBD1. CDR1 is MNHEY and CDR2 is SMNVEV in the germline V gene (reference sequence). Losses at the gene ends were 4 bases for V and 7 bases for J; bases not matched to a gene: 4. This CDR3 spans 14 amino acids. The CDR3 DNA sequence: TGTGCCAGCAGTTCCGGGACAGCAAATTCACCCCTCCACTTT. It translates to CASSSGTANSPLHF.

This clonotype was observed a handful of times. This chain joins TRBV9 and TRBJ2-3; TRBD1 matches 10 bases. In germline, CDR1 is SGDLS, CDR2 YYNGEE. The V segment lost 0 bases and the J segment 6 bases; nucleotides outside the gene matches: 4. This CDR3 region has 15 residues. CDR3 coding DNA: TGTGCCAGCAGCGTAGGAGGGACAGGGGCGGATACGCAGTATTTT. Amino acids: CASSVGGTGADTQYF.

The rearrangement joins TRBV6-2 or TRBV6-3 to TRBJ1-1; no clear D. Germline V gene sequence: CDR1 MNHEY, CDR2 SVGEGT. The V and J ends lost 8 bases and 7 bases respectively, with 11 bases between them. This CDR3 is built from 11 residues. This CDR3 reads CASEGVHEAFF. CDR3 bases: TGTGCCAGCGAAGGTGTTCATGAAGCTTTCTTT.